The present entry profiles one TCR beta chain with its context. These data originate in a study of blood T cell repertoires in COVID-19. Study background: Samples came from the United States, Italy and Spain, spanning acute and convalescent COVID-19. The analysed material was cDNA or gDNA that came from T cells, B-cell-depleted T cells, or PBMCs.

Original processing methods: Scientists estimated how many nucleated cells there were by amplifying reference gene primers. The data were produced by immunoSEQ multiplex PCR, yet TCRdb's version contains in-frame clones alone and is incomplete. Clone size and the V and J calls come from that table; the DNA yielded D and trimming. The sample includes 200,000 to 250,000 clones, approximately 86% of them seen just once. CDR1 and CDR2 from the germline V gene are SGHVS and FNYEAQ. The J segment lost 2 bases and the V segment lost 5 bases, leaving 3 bases of the junction unmatched. The CDR3 totals 15 residues.

Sequenced input: peripheral blood. The chain recombines TRBV7-6 with TRBJ1-1; 12 positions match TRBD1. The receptor comes from a man between 18 and 35 years old with active or convalescent COVID-19. CDR3 in amino acids: CASSVGTGGNTEAFF. CDR3 bases: TGTGCCAGCAGCGTAGGGACAGGGGGCAACACTGAAGCTTTCTTT.